This entry lists 11 T cell receptor gamma chains sequenced from one sample in a study of gamma-delta T cells after stem cell transplantation. TCRdb redid clone calling on the RT-PCR reads using CATT. Here the sample spans around 1,200 gamma-chain clones, around 86% being singletons. Sequencing was done on a sample of gamma-delta T cells. These receptors were taken from a human donor. It is not recorded whose cells these are; they may come from a transplant donor.

The J gene is TRGJP2, the V gene TRGV2. TCRdb is silent on the J gene; assignment here came from matching the DNA to germline. J lost 9 bases, V lost 0 bases, and 22 bases had no gene match. The V gene's germline CDR1 is EGSNGY and CDR2 YDSYNSKV. The CDR3 covers 19 residues. The CDR3: CATWDGPGRLRPRNWIKTF. In DNA form, the CDR3 reads TGTGCCACCTGGGACGGGCCGGGTCGGCTTCGTCCCCGCAATTGGATCAAGACGTTT.

V gene TRGV4 combines with J gene TRGJ1 or TRGJ2. TCRdb leaves out the J gene; it was filled in here by matching the DNA to germline. CDR3 length: 13 amino acids. J gave up 5 bases and V 0 bases, and 4 bases lay outside the gene matches. Germline V CDR1 and CDR2: EGSTGY, YDSYTSSV. CDR3 nucleotides: TGTGCCACCTGGGATGGGCCGGATTATAAGAAACTCTTT. This sequence encodes CATWDGPDYKKLF.

The chain couples TRGV2 to TRGJP2. TCRdb is silent on the J gene; assignment here came from matching the DNA to germline. Germline V CDR1 and CDR2: EGSNGY, YDSYNSKV. J lost 1 base, V lost 1 base, and 3 bases had no gene match. CDR3 length: 15 amino acids. In DNA, the CDR3 is TGTGCCACCTGGGACGGAATTAGTAGTGATTGGATCAAGACGTTT. It is translated as CATWDGISSDWIKTF.

A single count supports this clone. The J gene was recorded as TRGJ1 or TRGJ2; no V gene was called. The CDR3 is made up of 15 amino acids. CDR3: CATWDTPPSYYKKLF. CDR3 DNA: TGTGCCACCTGGGACACTCCCCCTTCCTATTATAAGAAACTCTTT.

This sequence joins TRGV3 and TRGJP2. TCRdb leaves out the J gene; it was filled in here by matching the DNA to germline. The CDR3 has 15 amino acids. Germline V CDR1 and CDR2: VTNTFY, YDVSTARD (reference sequence). The V gene end was trimmed by 0 bases and the J gene end by 6 bases; junction bases not matched to a gene: 7. The CDR3 here is CATWDRREGDWIKTF. The CDR3 DNA reads TGTGCCACCTGGGACAGGCGAGAGGGTGATTGGATCAAGACGTTT.

The rearrangement links TRGV4 to TRGJ1 or TRGJ2. TCRdb lists no J gene, so it was determined here by aligning the DNA to germline. There are 18 residues in the CDR3. CDR1 is EGSTGY, CDR2 YDSYTSSV, per germline. J was trimmed by 0 bases and V by 3 bases; bases with no gene match: 17. The CDR3 reads CATWDRPSPCSNYYKKLF. The CDR3 nucleotides read TGTGCCACCTGGGATCGCCCTAGCCCTTGCTCGAATTATTATAAGAAACTCTTT.

No V gene call was produced; the J gene was TRGJP2. There are 14 residues in the CDR3. CDR3 in amino acids: CATWYKRSDWIKTF. For the CDR3, the DNA is TGTGCCACCTGGTACAAACGTAGTGATTGGATCAAGACGTTT.

The chain links TRGV9 to TRGJ1 or TRGJ2. TCRdb does not report a J gene; here it was assigned by matching the DNA to germline references. The CDR3 contains 12 residues. The V gene's germline CDR1 is GITISATS and CDR2 ISYDGTV (reference sequence). The junction had 1 base not matched to a gene; V was cut back by 0 bases and J by 5 bases. CDR3 in DNA: TGTGCCTTGTGGGAGGTGGATTATAAGAAACTCTTT. Translated: CALWEVDYKKLF.

V usage is TRGV9 and J usage is TRGJ1 or TRGJ2. Since TCRdb gives no J gene, matching the DNA to germline was used here to assign it. This CDR3 has 11 amino acids. Germline V gives CDR1 GITISATS, CDR2 ISYDGTV (reference sequence). CDR3 nucleotides: TGTGCGGCCCCGAATTATTATAAGAAACTCTTT. It is translated as CAAPNYYKKLF.

A note on this clone: One junction end does not reproduce the germline sequence, and a read error may be involved. The chain couples TRGV5 to TRGJ1 or TRGJ2. In the absence of a J gene in TCRdb, the DNA was matched to germline to assign it here. This CDR3 has 12 residues. From germline, CDR1 is VINAFY and CDR2 YDVSNSKD. Written as DNA, the CDR3 is TGCGCCACCTGGGGCCTACACGGTATGAAACTCTTT. Translated, it gives CATWGLHGMKLF.

The chain uses TRGV9 and TRGJ1 or TRGJ2. Here the J gene came from matching the DNA to germline, since TCRdb omits it. J was trimmed by 3 bases and V by 0 bases; bases with no gene match: 14. The CDR3 has 17 residues. CDR1 is GITISATS and CDR2 is ISYDGTV in the germline V gene (reference sequence). Written as DNA, the CDR3 is TGTGCCTTGTGGGAGGTGCTAAGCCCCTCGTCTTATTATAAGAAACTCTTT. This translates into CALWEVLSPSSYYKKLF.